The 31 T cell receptor beta chains below were found in one sample sequenced in a study of blood T cells in healthy people across ages. A J-beta primer mix and a sample-barcoded 5' primer were used in a second PCR of about 6 to 12 cycles. TCRdb recomputed calls from the 5' RACE reads with MiXCR, one row per CDR3 protein. This sample carries 750,000 to 1,000,000 distinct CDR3 sequences, about 29% of them seen once, and the ten largest clones take roughly a tenth. The data were also submitted as part of a second study, on T cells of mothers and their children.

The specimen was blood. These TCRs come from a middle-aged woman in good health.

This clonotype was seen repeatedly, ten times or more. The CDR3 sequence: CASSIRVNYGYTF. CDR3 DNA sequence: TGTGCCAGCAGCATCAGGGTGAACTATGGCTACACCTTC. V and J are TRBV28 and TRBJ1-2; tentatively, D is TRBD1 (5 bases). The V gene's germline CDR1 is MDHEN and CDR2 SYDVKM. V shed 6 bases and J shed 2 bases, with 10 bases lying between them. The CDR3 is made up of 13 amino acids.

The chain recombines TRBV5-1 with TRBJ2-3, with a possible D match to TRBD2 (6 bases). The CDR3 is 15 amino acids. The germline V gene encodes CDR1 SGHRS and CDR2 YFSETQ. V lost 2 bases, J lost 0 bases, and 10 bases lay in between. The CDR3 nucleotides are TGCGCCAGCAGCTTACGGGGGTTTAGCACAGATACGCAGTATTTT. This gives the protein CASSLRGFSTDTQYF. The whole variable domain, remainder taken from reference TRBV5-1 and TRBJ2-3, is KAGVTQTPRYLIKTRGQQVTLSCSPISGHRSVSWYQQTPGQGLQFLFEYFSETQRNKGNFPGRFSGRQFSNSRSEMNVSTLELGDSALYLCASSLRGFSTDTQYFGPGTRLTVL.

V and J are TRBV7-9 and TRBJ2-6; 9 nucleotides line up with TRBD1. Germline V lookup: CDR1 SEHNR, CDR2 FQNEAQ (reference sequence). V was pared by 5 bases and J by 2 bases, with 10 bases of the junction left unmatched. The CDR3 is 18 amino acids. This CDR3 is CASSVSGTGLAGANVLTF. CDR3 DNA sequence: TGTGCCAGCAGCGTATCCGGGACAGGGCTAGCTGGGGCCAACGTCCTGACTTTC.

This clonotype was detected many times. V usage is TRBV7-9 and J usage is TRBJ2-5; maybe TRBD2 (7 bases). Germline V gene sequence: CDR1 SEHNR, CDR2 FQNEAQ (reference sequence). Trimming stripped 0 bases from V and 3 bases from J, with 17 bases between. CDR3 length equals 17 residues. CDR3 nucleotide sequence: TGTGCCAGCAGCTTAGCAGGGGGAGGGGCAGTAGAAGAGACCCAGTACTTC. It translates to CASSLAGGGAVEETQYF.

This clonotype has only a few counts. The V and J genes are TRBV5-1 and TRBJ2-2; D unclear. CDR1 SGHRS and CDR2 YFSETQ come from the germline V gene. The V end lost 0 bases, the J end lost 6 bases, and 9 bases lay between the germline ends. The CDR3 runs to 14 residues. The CDR3 loop is CASSLVVGAGELFF. CDR3 nucleotides: TGCGCCAGCAGCTTGGTCGTTGGGGCCGGGGAGCTGTTTTTT.

V usage is TRBV7-2 and J usage is TRBJ1-1; D gene ambiguous. In germline, CDR1 is SGHTA, CDR2 FQGNSA. This CDR3 has 15 amino acids. The V end lost 5 bases, the J end lost 1 base, and 14 bases lay between the germline ends. The CDR3 spells CASSAQIAGNTEAFF. The CDR3 bases are TGTGCCAGCAGCGCCCAAATAGCAGGGAACACTGAAGCTTTCTTT.

This clonotype was detected a few times. The CDR3 spells CASSLGGAPLHF. The CDR3 DNA sequence: TGTGCCAGCAGCCTAGGGGGCGCCCCCCTCCACTTT. The genes are TRBV7-2 and TRBJ1-6; 7 bases agree with TRBD1. There are 12 residues in the CDR3. Trimming removed 5 bases from V and 13 bases from J; junction bases left unmatched: 5. CDR1 is SGHTA and CDR2 is FQGNSA in the germline V gene.

Only a few counts were recorded for this clonotype. Sequence at one end of the junction differs from germline and may be a read error. This sequence joins TRBV28 and TRBJ1-1; 9 bases fit TRBD1. This CDR3 has 15 residues. From germline, CDR1 is MDHEN and CDR2 SYDVKM. In nucleotides, the CDR3 is TGTGCCAGCAGTTTACCCGACAGGGGGAACACTGAGGCTTTCTTT. Amino acids: CASSLPDRGNTEAFF.

Concerning this clonotype: With a much larger clone just one base away, this may be a read error. The J gene is TRBJ2-7, the V gene TRBV2; D might be TRBD2 (6 bases). CDR1 and CDR2 (germline): SNHLY, FYNNEI. The V end was cut by 6 bases, the J end by 7 bases, with 13 bases between. This CDR3 has 12 residues. CDR3 loop: CASRKDAGEQYF. The CDR3 DNA is TGTGCCAGCAGGAAGGACGCGGGGGAGCAGTACTTC.

The rearrangement uses TRBV20-1 and TRBJ2-7; 11 positions match TRBD2. With V trimmed by 5 bases and J by 1 base, 10 bases remained unmatched. CDR1 is DFQATT and CDR2 is SNEGSKA in the germline V gene (reference sequence). The CDR3 is 16 residues long. As DNA, the CDR3 is TGCAGTGCTCAAGGTTCGACTAGCGGGGAATCCTACGAGCAGTACTTC. It yields the protein CSAQGSTSGESYEQYF.

The chain is built from TRBV30 and TRBJ1-5, with TRBD1 identical over 8 bases. Germline CDR1 is GTSNPN and CDR2 is SVGIG (reference sequence). V gave up 2 bases and J gave up 3 bases; unmatched junction bases: 6. The CDR3 loop spans 15 amino acids. The CDR3 nucleotides read TGTGCCTGGAGTACTGGACAGGGCATCAATCAGCCCCAGCATTTT. Amino acids: CAWSTGQGINQPQHF.

The rearrangement links TRBV27 to TRBJ1-1; D possibly corresponds to TRBD1 (6 bases). CDR3 length: 17 amino acids. Germline-derived CDR1 and CDR2 are MNHEY and SMNVEV (reference sequence). The ends were cut back, 1 base at V and 5 bases at J, with 20 bases in the middle. The CDR3 DNA follows: TGTGCCAGCAGTTTATGGGGGGACAAACACCCTGGGACTGAAGCTTTCTTT. Its translation: CASSLWGDKHPGTEAFF.

This clonotype was recorded a few times. V gene TRBV5-5 combines with J gene TRBJ1-2, with TRBD1 as a possible D gene (5 bases). The CDR3 sequence is 14 residues long. CDR1 is SGHKS and CDR2 is YYEKEE in the germline V gene (reference sequence). V was pared by 1 base and J by 4 bases, with 11 bases between. The CDR3 sequence is CASSLQGRSYGYTF. The CDR3 DNA sequence: TGTGCCAGCAGCTTGCAGGGTCGAAGCTATGGCTACACCTTC.

The chain combines TRBV25-1 with TRBJ2-2; TRBD1 aligns across 9 bases. V dropped 11 bases and J dropped 3; count of bases not matched to a gene: 4. The length of the CDR3 is 13 residues. The germline gives CDR1 MGHDK, CDR2 SYGVNS. For the CDR3, the DNA is TGTGCCGGACAGGGGCGGGACACCGGGGAGCTGTTTTTT. Translation: CAGQGRDTGELFF.

This sequence joins TRBV4-3 and TRBJ1-6; D perhaps matches TRBD1 (5 bases). Deletions cut 0 bases from V and 8 bases from J, with 11 bases between. This CDR3 contains 15 residues. From germline, CDR1 is LGHNA and CDR2 YSLEER. The CDR3 region is CASSQDQGNYSPLHF. CDR3 sequence (DNA): TGCGCCAGCAGCCAAGATCAGGGAAACTATTCACCCCTCCACTTT.

V gene TRBV4-2 combines with J gene TRBJ1-1, with 12 nucleotides matching TRBD1. CDR1 and CDR2 (germline): LGHNA, YNFKEQ. This CDR3 region has 17 residues. V dropped 6 bases and J dropped 4; count of bases not matched to a gene: 12. The CDR3 reads CASSKGQGALRITEAFF. CDR3 sequence (DNA): TGTGCCAGCAGTAAGGGACAGGGGGCTTTAAGAATCACTGAAGCTTTCTTT.

The rearrangement uses TRBV28 and TRBJ1-1; D is undetermined. Looked up from germline, CDR1 is MDHEN and CDR2 is SYDVKM. Trimming took 7 bases from V and 0 from J, leaving 9 bases between them. There are 13 residues in the CDR3. As DNA, the CDR3 is TGTGCCAGCACCGGGTCCCTGAACACTGAAGCTTTCTTT. The encoded protein is CASTGSLNTEAFF.

The V and J genes are TRBV19 and TRBJ2-3; 8 positions agree with TRBD2. Germline-derived CDR1 and CDR2 are LNHDA and SQIVND (reference sequence). Trimming at V came to 8 bases and at J to 2 bases, leaving 15 bases not matched to a gene. This CDR3 spans 17 amino acids. CDR3 in amino acids: CASRKGSLAGPTDTQYF. CDR3 nucleotide sequence: TGTGCCAGTCGTAAGGGGTCTCTAGCGGGCCCCACAGATACGCAGTATTTT.

The CDR3 reads CASSLYRDRGSEQYF. As DNA, the CDR3 is TGTGCCAGCAGCCTTTACCGGGACAGGGGATCCGAGCAGTACTTC. The J gene is TRBJ2-7, the V gene TRBV12-3 or TRBV12-4; 10 bases map to TRBD1. There are 15 residues in the CDR3. Trimming cost V 6 bases and J 6 bases; bases outside gene matches: 11.

This clonotype occurred a few times. The chain recombines TRBV7-2 with TRBJ1-2; TRBD1 agrees at 8 bases. From germline, CDR1 is SGHTA and CDR2 FQGNSA. The J segment lost 10 bases and the V segment lost 1 base, leaving 11 bases of the junction unmatched. This CDR3 spans 15 amino acids. The CDR3 loop is CASSLGGTGSKVYTF. CDR3 DNA sequence: TGTGCCAGCAGCTTAGGCGGGACAGGTTCCAAAGTCTACACCTTC.

The chain is built from TRBV12-3 or TRBV12-4 and TRBJ2-1, with TRBD1 identical over 12 bases. The CDR3 sequence is 15 residues long. V shed 6 bases, J shed 13 bases, and the junction held 13 bases outside the gene matches. CDR3 region: CASSETGTGGETQFF. The DNA for the CDR3 is TGTGCCAGCAGCGAAACCGGGACAGGGGGCGAGACCCAGTTCTTC.

This chain uses TRBV4-1 with TRBJ1-1; D ambiguous. This CDR3 contains 15 residues. The germline CDR1 and CDR2 sequences are MGHRA and YSYEKL. V was pared by 2 bases and J by 1 base, with 11 bases between. The CDR3 spells CASSQQQYTNTEAFF. The CDR3 DNA is TGCGCCAGCAGCCAACAGCAGTATACGAACACTGAAGCTTTCTTT.

The rearrangement joins TRBV2 to TRBJ1-2; tentatively, D is TRBD1 (6 bases). The germline V gene encodes CDR1 SNHLY and CDR2 FYNNEI. This CDR3 has 14 amino acids. The V gene lost 10 bases and the J gene lost 8 bases, with 23 bases spanning the gap. Here the CDR3 DNA reads TGTGCCACCACCCTGATGCCGACAGGTGACGGCTACACCTTC. It is translated as CATTLMPTGDGYTF.

J is TRBJ1-5 and V is TRBV20-1; maybe TRBD1 (5 bases). The CDR3 consists of 18 residues. V gave up 1 base and J gave up 0 bases, with 19 bases separating them. In germline, CDR1 is DFQATT, CDR2 SNEGSKA (reference sequence). The CDR3 DNA sequence: TGCAGTGCTAGAGTTGCACCCGGGACCGACTATAGCAATCAGCCCCAGCATTTT. Its protein product is CSARVAPGTDYSNQPQHF.

This clonotype was counted only a few times. The genes are TRBV18 and TRBJ1-6; no definite D call. Germline V CDR1 and CDR2: KGHSH, LQKENI. This CDR3 region has 14 residues. Trimming took off 4 bases at V and 5 bases at J, with 9 bases between the two ends. CDR3 in amino acids: CASSRQRDNSPLHF. As DNA, the CDR3 is TGTGCCAGCTCACGCCAGAGAGATAATTCACCCCTCCACTTT.

Remarks on this clonotype: This may be a read error: a much more frequent sequence differs by one nucleotide. In DNA form, the CDR3 reads TGTGCTAGCAGCTTTCAGAACTCCTACAATGAGCAGTTCTTC. This gives the protein CASSFQNSYNEQFF. The V and J genes are TRBV7-7 and TRBJ2-1; D unclear. CDR1 is SSHAT, CDR2 FNYEAQ, per germline (reference sequence). This CDR3 has 14 amino acids. The whole variable domain, remainder taken from reference TRBV7-7 and TRBJ2-1, is GAGVSQSPRYKVTKRGQDVTLRCDPISSHATLYWYQQALGQGPEFLTYFNYEAQPDKSGLPSDRFSAERPEGSISTLTIQRTEQRDSAMYRCASSFQNSYNEQFFGPGTRLTVL.

For this clonotype: This clone may be a read error of a much larger clone one base away. The rearrangement joins TRBV5-1 to TRBJ2-7, with D uncertain. This CDR3 is 15 amino acids long. In germline, CDR1 is SGHRS, CDR2 YFSETQ. The CDR3 here is CASSVDLRSSCEQYF. As DNA, the CDR3 is TGCGCCAGCAGCGTTGACTTGAGGAGCTCCTGCGAGCAGTACTTC.

V and J are TRBV12-3 or TRBV12-4 and TRBJ2-2; 10 positions match TRBD2. Trimming cost V 6 bases and J 7 bases; bases outside gene matches: 11. The CDR3 is 16 amino acids. CDR3 nucleotides: TGTGCCAGCAGCCTCCCTAGCGGGGGAGGTGGCGGGGAGCTGTTTTTT. This gives the protein CASSLPSGGGGGELFF.

As concerns this clonotype: A much larger clone sits a single nucleotide away, making a read error possible. CDR3 loop: CAGSQDRTYEQYF. The CDR3 DNA is TGTGCCGGCAGCCAGGACAGGACCTACGAGCAGTACTTC. The chain is built from TRBV5-6 and TRBJ2-4, with 7 bases that match TRBD1. The DNA end lines up better with TRBJ2-7; the J call may be wrong. The CDR3 consists of 13 residues. Per germline, CDR1 SGHDT and CDR2 YYEEEE.

This clonotype turned up a few times. The chain uses TRBV7-2 and TRBJ2-7; TRBD2 matches 10 bases. Germline lookup yields CDR1 SGHTA and CDR2 FQGNSA. J gave up 5 bases and V 1 base, and 5 bases lay outside the gene matches. CDR3 length equals 15 residues. In nucleotides, the CDR3 is TGTGCCAGCAGCTTAGGGGGGACTAGCGCCCACGAGCAGTACTTC. The encoded protein is CASSLGGTSAHEQYF.

The CDR3 nucleotides are TGCAGCGTCTCTAGCGAGTCCTACGAGCAGTACTTC. The encoded protein is CSVSSESYEQYF. The chain joins TRBV29-1 to TRBJ2-7; possibly TRBD2 for D (6 bases). The CDR3 is 12 amino acids. Per the germline V gene, CDR1 is SQVTM and CDR2 is ANQGSEA. V shed 6 bases and J shed 1 base, with 10 bases lying between them.